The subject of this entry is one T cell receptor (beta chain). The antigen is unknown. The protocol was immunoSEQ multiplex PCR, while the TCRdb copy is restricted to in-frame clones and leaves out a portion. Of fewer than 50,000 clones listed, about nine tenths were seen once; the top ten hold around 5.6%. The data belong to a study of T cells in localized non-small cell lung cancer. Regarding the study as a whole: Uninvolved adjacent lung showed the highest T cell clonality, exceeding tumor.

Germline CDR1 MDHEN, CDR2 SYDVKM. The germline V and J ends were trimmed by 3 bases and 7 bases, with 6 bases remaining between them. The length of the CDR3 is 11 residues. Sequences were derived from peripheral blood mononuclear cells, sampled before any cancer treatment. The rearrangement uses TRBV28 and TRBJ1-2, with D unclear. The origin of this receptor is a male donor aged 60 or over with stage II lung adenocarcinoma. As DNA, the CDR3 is TGTGCCAGCAGTTTGAGGAGTGGCTACACCTTC. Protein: CASSLRSGYTF.